What follows are 7 T cell receptor beta chains derived from one specimen sequenced in a study of OX40 agonist ivuxolimab in advanced cancers. Using immunoSEQ multiplex PCR, the repertoire was profiled, and TCRdb retains in-frame clones only, with some absent. The table has under 95,000 clones, roughly 87% seen once. Sequences were derived from CD4+ or CD8+ T cells sorted from blood, sampled in a trial of the OX40 agonist ivuxolimab. All receptors derive from an adult with an advanced solid tumor such as melanoma, head and neck, liver or kidney cancer.

The rearrangement links TRBV7-2 to TRBJ1-2, with 9 bases fitting TRBD1. V lost 5 bases to trimming and J lost 2 bases; unmatched junction nucleotides: 3. CDR1 is SGHTA, CDR2 FQGNSA, per germline. The CDR3 has 14 residues. In DNA, the CDR3 is TGTGCCAGCAGCCCCGACAGGGGGAACTATGGCTACACCTTC. It is translated as CASSPDRGNYGYTF.

The V call is TRBV2, the J call TRBJ2-5; 9 nucleotides agree with TRBD2. The CDR3 is 16 amino acids. Germline V gene lookup returns CDR1 SNHLY and CDR2 FYNNEI. V lost 5 bases, J lost 0 bases, and 7 bases stayed unmatched. The CDR3 is CASSSGVAGDQETQYF. The CDR3 bases are TGTGCCAGCAGTAGCGGGGTAGCGGGGGACCAAGAGACCCAGTACTTC.

The chain has TRBV28 and TRBJ1-5; no firm D call. Germline values: CDR1 MDHEN, CDR2 SYDVKM. The V end was cut by 5 bases, the J end by 0 bases, with 14 bases between. This CDR3 has 16 residues. In DNA form, the CDR3 reads TGTGCCAGCAGTGCCCCGCGGCAGGTTAGCAATCAGCCCCAGCATTTT. Translated: CASSAPRQVSNQPQHF.

The chain is built from TRBV27 and TRBJ2-5, with 11 bases aligning to TRBD2. J gave up 2 bases and V 6 bases, and 17 bases lay outside the gene matches. Germline CDR1 reads MNHEY; CDR2 reads SMNVEV (reference sequence). CDR3 length: 19 residues. The CDR3 loop reads CASSASLAGAGRGQETQYF. The CDR3 DNA follows: TGTGCCAGCAGCGCCTCACTAGCGGGAGCAGGAAGGGGGCAAGAGACCCAGTACTTC.

About this clone itself: Other DNA variants within this sample encode the same CDR3. The rearrangement joins TRBV28 to TRBJ2-3; no definite D call. The CDR3 sequence is 11 residues long. V dropped 3 bases and J dropped 5 bases, with 3 bases sitting between them. Germline loops: CDR1 MDHEN, CDR2 SYDVKM. The CDR3 loop reads CASSLRDTQYF. The DNA of the CDR3 is TGTGCCAGCAGTTTGAGAGATACGCAGTATTTT. Filled out from reference TRBV28 and TRBJ2-3, the complete variable domain reads DVKVTQSSRYLVKRTGEKVFLECVQDMDHENMFWYRQDPGLGLRLIYFSYDVKMKEKGDIPEGYSVSREKKERFSLILESASTNQTSMYLCASSLRDTQYFGPGTRLTVL.

This sequence joins TRBV29-1 and TRBJ1-2; no firm D call. The CDR3 loop spans 14 amino acids. Trimming took 1 base from V and 0 from J, leaving 9 bases between them. Germline-derived CDR1 and CDR2 are SQVTM and ANQGSEA. The CDR3 nucleotides read TGCAGCGTTGAAGGTCGGCGGGCTAACTATGGCTACACCTTC. As protein: CSVEGRRANYGYTF.

This chain uses TRBV12-5 with TRBJ1-1, with a possible D match to TRBD1 (5 bases). V lost 6 bases, J lost 5 bases, and 13 bases lay in between. From germline, CDR1 is LGHNT and CDR2 FRNRAP. The length of the CDR3 is 13 residues. CDR3 nucleotide sequence: TGTGCTAGTGGCCAAGGGGATTATACTGAAGCTTTCTTT. It specifies CASGQGDYTEAFF.